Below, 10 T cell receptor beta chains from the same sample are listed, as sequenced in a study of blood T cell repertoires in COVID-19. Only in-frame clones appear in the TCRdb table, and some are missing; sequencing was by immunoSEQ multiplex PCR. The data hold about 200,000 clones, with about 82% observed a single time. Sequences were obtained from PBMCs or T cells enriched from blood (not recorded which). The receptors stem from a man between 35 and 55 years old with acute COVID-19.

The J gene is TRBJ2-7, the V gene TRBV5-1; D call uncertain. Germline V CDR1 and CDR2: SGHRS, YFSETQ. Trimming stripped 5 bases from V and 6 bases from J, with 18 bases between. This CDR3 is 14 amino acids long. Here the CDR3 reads CASSPSAPYSEQYF. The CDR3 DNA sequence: TGCGCCAGCAGTCCCTCAGCTCCGTACAGCGAGCAGTACTTC.

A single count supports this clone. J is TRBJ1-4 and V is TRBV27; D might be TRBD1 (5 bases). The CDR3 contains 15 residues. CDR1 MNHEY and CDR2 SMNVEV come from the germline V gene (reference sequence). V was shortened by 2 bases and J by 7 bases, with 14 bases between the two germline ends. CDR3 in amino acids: CASSLSQHRREKLFF. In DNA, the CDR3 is TGTGCCAGCAGTTTAAGTCAGCACAGGCGTGAAAAACTGTTTTTT.

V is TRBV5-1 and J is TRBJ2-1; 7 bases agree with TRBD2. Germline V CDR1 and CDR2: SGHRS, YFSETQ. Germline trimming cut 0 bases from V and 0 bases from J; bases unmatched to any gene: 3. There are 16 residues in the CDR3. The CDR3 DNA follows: TGCGCCAGCAGCTTGGGGGACTATGCCTCCTACAATGAGCAGTTCTTC. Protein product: CASSLGDYASYNEQFF.

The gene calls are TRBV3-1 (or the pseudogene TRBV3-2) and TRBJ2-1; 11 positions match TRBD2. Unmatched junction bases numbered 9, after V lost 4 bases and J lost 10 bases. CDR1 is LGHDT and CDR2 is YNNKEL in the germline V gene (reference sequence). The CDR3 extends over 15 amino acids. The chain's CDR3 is CASSPLAGGEAEQFF. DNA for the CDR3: TGTGCCAGCAGCCCCTTAGCGGGGGGGGAGGCGGAGCAGTTCTTC.

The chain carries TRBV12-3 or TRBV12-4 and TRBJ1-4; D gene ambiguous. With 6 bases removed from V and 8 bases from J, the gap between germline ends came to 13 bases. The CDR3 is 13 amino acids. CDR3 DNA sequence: TGTGCCAGCAGCAATTGGTCGGAGGAAAAACTGTTTTTT. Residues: CASSNWSEEKLFF.

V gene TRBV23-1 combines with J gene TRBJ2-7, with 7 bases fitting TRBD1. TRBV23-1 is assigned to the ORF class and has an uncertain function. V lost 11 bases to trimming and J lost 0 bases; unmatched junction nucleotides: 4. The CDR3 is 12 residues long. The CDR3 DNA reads TGCGCCGGCGACAGGGACTCCTACGAGCAGTACTTC. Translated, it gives CAGDRDSYEQYF.

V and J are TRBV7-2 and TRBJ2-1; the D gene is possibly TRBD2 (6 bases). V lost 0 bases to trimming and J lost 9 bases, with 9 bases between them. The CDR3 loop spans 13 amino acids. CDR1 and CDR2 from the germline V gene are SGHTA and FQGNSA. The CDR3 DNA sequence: TGTGCCAGCAGCTTAGCGCCGGGAGCTGAGCAGTTCTTC. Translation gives CASSLAPGAEQFF.

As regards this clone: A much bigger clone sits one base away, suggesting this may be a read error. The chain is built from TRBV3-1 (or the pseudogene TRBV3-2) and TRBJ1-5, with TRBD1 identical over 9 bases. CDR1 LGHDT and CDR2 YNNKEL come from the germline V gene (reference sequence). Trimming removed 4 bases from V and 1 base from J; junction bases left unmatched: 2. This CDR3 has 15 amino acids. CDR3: CASSPGTGSNQPQHF. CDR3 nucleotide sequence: TGTGCCAGCAGCCCCGGGACAGGGAGCAATCAGCCCCAGCATTTT.

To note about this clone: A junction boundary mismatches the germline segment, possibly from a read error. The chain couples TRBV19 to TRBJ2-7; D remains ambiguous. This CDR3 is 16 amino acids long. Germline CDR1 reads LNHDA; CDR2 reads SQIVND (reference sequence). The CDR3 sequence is CASSMSAYFPSHEQYF. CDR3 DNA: TGTGCCAGTAGTATGTCCGCCTATTTCCCCTCCCACGAGCAGTACTTC.

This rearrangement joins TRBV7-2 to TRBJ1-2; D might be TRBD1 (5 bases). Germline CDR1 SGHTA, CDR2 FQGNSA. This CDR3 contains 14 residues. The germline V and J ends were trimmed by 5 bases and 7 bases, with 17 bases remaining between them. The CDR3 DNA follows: TGTGCCAGCAGCCCGGGTGGCAGGGCAAGTGGCTACACCTTC. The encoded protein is CASSPGGRASGYTF. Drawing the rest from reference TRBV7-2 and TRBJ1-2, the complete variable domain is GAGVSQSPSNKVTEKGKDVELRCDPISGHTALYWYRQSLGQGLEFLIYFQGNSAPDKSGLPSDRFSAERTGGSVSTLTIQRTQQEDSAVYLCASSPGGRASGYTFGSGTRLTVV.